The rows below give T cell receptor beta chains drawn from one sample of a study of T cell responses to AZD1222 COVID-19 vaccine. The data were produced by immunoSEQ multiplex PCR, yet TCRdb's version contains in-frame clones alone and is incomplete. The sample includes about 88,000 clones, under 90% seen only once; the top ten take under 3%. The sequenced sample was peripheral blood, obtained on day 0 of AZD1222 vaccination. These receptors were collected from an adult in good health. The CDR3 runs from the conserved cysteine through the conserved F or W. A D gene is named only where the DNA matches it firmly. Not every row has a clone size; where given, it reads once, few, many or a size class.

J gene,D gene,clone size,V gene,CDR3 length,CDR3 DNA,CDR3 protein
TRBJ1-1,NA,NA,TRBV7-2,13,TGTGCCAGCAGCTGGGGGACCGACACTGAAGCTTTCTTT,CASSWGTDTEAFF
TRBJ1-5,NA,once,TRBV19,14,TGTGCCAGTAGTATAGAGGGCGGAAATCAGCCCCAGCATTTT,CASSIEGGNQPQHF
TRBJ1-1,NA,NA,TRBV11-1,15,TGTGCCAGCAGCCCAAAGACGGTTATGAACACTGAAGCTTTCTTT,CASSPKTVMNTEAFF
TRBJ1-1,NA,NA,TRBV18,14,TGTGCCAGCTCACCGAGGATGCAGAACACTGAAGCTTTCTTT,CASSPRMQNTEAFF
TRBJ1-6,NA,NA,TRBV30,13,TGTGCCTGGACGGGGGGAGGTGGATCACCCCTCCACTTT,CAWTGGGGSPLHF
TRBJ1-2,NA,NA,TRBV18,17,TGTGCCAGCCCCCCTCCCGAAGTGCAGCCACTAACCTATGGCTACACCTTC,CASPPPEVQPLTYGYTF
TRBJ1-1,NA,NA,TRBV6-5,12,TGTGCCAGCAGTTCCCGGCGGATGTCGGCTTTCTTT,CASSSRRMSAFF
TRBJ2-7,NA,NA,TRBV20-1,16,TGCAGTGCTAGTGCGGAGTTTGGGGGAAAAACTGCCGAGCAGTACTTC,CSASAEFGGKTAEQYF
TRBJ1-2,NA,NA,TRBV12-3/TRBV12-4,11,TGTGCCAGCAGTTTGGGGGTCGGCTACACCTTC,CASSLGVGYTF
TRBJ2-1,NA,NA,TRBV18,17,TGTGCCAGCTCACCACGCCCCGGAGTCGGACCAATCGATGAGCAGTTCTTC,CASSPRPGVGPIDEQFF
TRBJ2-7,TRBD2,few,TRBV7-8,17,TGTGCCAGCAGCTTTTACGCCGGGACTACTGCCTCCTACGAGCAGTACTTC,CASSFYAGTTASYEQYF
TRBJ1-3,NA,NA,TRBV7-9,15,TGTGCCAGCAGCTTAGATTCGGAGGGGGGAAACACCATATATTTT,CASSLDSEGGNTIYF
TRBJ1-2,TRBD1,NA,TRBV7-9,15,TGTGCCAGCAGCTCGACAGGGGAGAGTAACTATGGCTACACCTTC,CASSSTGESNYGYTF
TRBJ1-6,TRBD1,NA,TRBV19,16,TGTGCCAGTAGTATATTTTCAGGGGGAAACGGTTCACCCCTCCACTTT,CASSIFSGGNGSPLHF
TRBJ1-1,TRBD1,NA,TRBV19,16,TGTGCCAGTAGTATTTACGCGGGACAGGGGTCCGTAGGAGCTTTCTTT,CASSIYAGQGSVGAFF
TRBJ1-4,NA,NA,TRBV3-1/TRBV3-2,15,TGTGCCAGCAGCCCTCAGACCGGTCTTAATGAAAAACTGTTTTTT,CASSPQTGLNEKLFF
TRBJ2-2,NA,NA,TRBV2,13,TGTGCCAGCAGTTCAGACTACACCGGGGAGCTGTTTTTT,CASSSDYTGELFF
TRBJ1-2,TRBD1,NA,TRBV3-1/TRBV3-2,13,TGTGCCACCCAGCCCCGACAGGGGGCTGGCTACACCTTC,CATQPRQGAGYTF
TRBJ2-5,NA,NA,TRBV3-1/TRBV3-2,16,TGTGCCAGCAGCCAGGACCCGGGTATTGGAGGAGAGACCCAGTACTTC,CASSQDPGIGGETQYF
TRBJ2-7,TRBD1,NA,TRBV19,14,TGTGCCAGTAGCCTAGGACAGGGTCCCTACGAGCAGTACTTC,CASSLGQGPYEQYF
TRBJ1-2,NA,once,TRBV6-2/TRBV6-3,13,TGTGCCAGCAGTTACGACGTCCGCGGAGGCTACACCTTC,CASSYDVRGGYTF
TRBJ1-6,TRBD1,NA,TRBV9,14,TGTGCCAGCAGCTTGACAGGGCAAAATTCACCCCTCCACTTT,CASSLTGQNSPLHF
TRBJ2-2,NA,few,TRBV3-1/TRBV3-2,12,TGTGCCAGCAGCCACCGAACGGGGGAGCTGTTTTTT,CASSHRTGELFF
TRBJ2-1,TRBD2,once,TRBV11-2,12,TGTGCCACCGCGGGGGCCTACAATGAGCAGTTCTTC,CATAGAYNEQFF
TRBJ2-3,TRBD2,NA,TRBV7-2,19,TGTGCCAGCAGCTACCGAGGACTAGCGGGGGGGCGCGGCACAGATACGCAGTATTTT,CASSYRGLAGGRGTDTQYF
TRBJ1-3,NA,NA,TRBV7-9,15,TGTGCCAGCAGCCTTATTCCCACCCTCACGAACACCATATATTTT,CASSLIPTLTNTIYF
TRBJ2-5,NA,NA,TRBV7-2,13,TGTGCATCCGGCGCGGGGCCTGAAGAGACCCAGTACTTC,CASGAGPEETQYF
TRBJ2-3,NA,once,TRBV11-3,13,TGTGCCAGCAGCATCACACTGGGGGATACGCAGTATTTT,CASSITLGDTQYF
TRBJ2-7,TRBD1,NA,TRBV3-1/TRBV3-2,12,TGTGCCAGCACCTCGGGACAGGGCGAGCAGTACTTC,CASTSGQGEQYF
TRBJ1-5,NA,NA,TRBV19,16,TGTGCCAGTAGTATAGAGGCCTTGTTGTTCAATCAGCCCCAGCATTTT,CASSIEALLFNQPQHF
TRBJ1-2,NA,NA,TRBV6-5,15,TGTGCCAGCAGCCCGGCACAGGGAGCACCCTATGGCTACACCTTC,CASSPAQGAPYGYTF
TRBJ1-1,NA,few,TRBV29-1,10,TGCAGCGTGGCGACAGAAGAAGCTTTCTTT,CSVATEEAFF
TRBJ2-1,NA,NA,TRBV29-1,13,TGCAGCCTGCGACAGGACTCCTACAATGAGCAGTTCTTC,CSLRQDSYNEQFF
TRBJ1-2,NA,NA,TRBV15,16,TGTGCCACCAGCAGACAACCACCCGACAGATACTATGGCTACACCTTC,CATSRQPPDRYYGYTF
TRBJ1-1,NA,few,TRBV5-1,15,TGCGCCAGCAGACCTCGCCCACAGGGTGACACTGAAGCTTTCTTT,CASRPRPQGDTEAFF
TRBJ1-5,NA,once,TRBV12-3/TRBV12-4,13,TGTGCCAGCAGTTTAACGGACTATCAGCCCCAGCATTTT,CASSLTDYQPQHF
TRBJ1-1,TRBD1,NA,TRBV19,15,TGTGCCACCCGGGACAGGGGGCGCGGGAACACTGAAGCTTTCTTT,CATRDRGRGNTEAFF
TRBJ2-7,NA,NA,TRBV4-2,15,TGTGCCAGCAGCCAAGGGAGATCCGCAGACTACGAGCAGTACTTC,CASSQGRSADYEQYF